These 28 T cell receptor beta chains were sequenced from one sample in a study of technical replicates of blood from several donors. The method was immunoSEQ multiplex PCR; TCRdb's version includes in-frame clones alone and lacks a portion of them. Of roughly 76,000 clones in the sample, around 94% were seen once. Sequencing used T cells isolated from PBMCs. These receptors were obtained from a human donor in good health.

The chain couples TRBV9 to TRBJ1-5; D gene uncertain. Germline V lookup: CDR1 SGDLS, CDR2 YYNGEE. CDR3 length: 13 residues. The V and J ends lost 4 bases and 4 bases respectively, with 9 bases between them. The CDR3 loop reads CASSPNSNQPQHF. The CDR3 region has the DNA TGTGCCAGCAGCCCCAACTCAAATCAGCCCCAGCATTTT. Full variable domain (rest looked up from reference TRBV9 and TRBJ1-5): DSGVTQTPKHLITATGQRVTLRCSPRSGDLSVYWYQQSLDQGLQFLIQYYNGEERAKGNILERFSAQQFPDLHSELNLSSLELGDSALYFCASSPNSNQPQHFGDGTRLSIL.

The chain links TRBV7-8 to TRBJ2-5, with 7 bases aligning to TRBD1. From germline, CDR1 is SGHVS and CDR2 FQNEAQ. Trimming took 4 bases from V and 4 from J; bases not matched to a gene: 3. The CDR3 sequence is 13 residues long. CDR3 sequence: CASSSGGVETQYF. CDR3 bases: TGTGCCAGCAGCTCAGGGGGAGTAGAGACCCAGTACTTC.

This rearrangement joins TRBV4-1 to TRBJ1-5; the D is unclear. CDR1 and CDR2 from the germline V gene are MGHRA and YSYEKL. V shed 1 base and J shed 5 bases, with 12 bases lying between them. The CDR3 covers 15 residues. The DNA of the CDR3 is TGCGCCAGCAGCCAAGTGTCAGCGGGGTATCAGCCCCAGCATTTT. This gives the protein CASSQVSAGYQPQHF.

The chain combines TRBV10-2 with TRBJ2-7; TRBD2 matches at 8 bases. The V segment lost 2 bases and the J segment 6 bases; nucleotides outside the gene matches: 9. Germline CDR1 WSHSY, CDR2 SAAADI. This CDR3 is built from 15 residues. The CDR3 protein is CASSEHSGILREQYF. As DNA, the CDR3 is TGCGCCAGCAGTGAGCATAGCGGGATCCTCCGCGAGCAGTACTTC.

The V and J genes are TRBV7-2 and TRBJ2-7; the D gene is possibly TRBD2 (5 bases). The V end lost 6 bases, the J end lost 0 bases, and 15 bases lay between the germline ends. Germline V gene data show CDR1 as SGHTA and CDR2 as FQGNSA. The CDR3 totals 15 residues. In nucleotides, the CDR3 is TGTGCCAGCAGACCTACTAGAGGTCCCTCCTACGAGCAGTACTTC. As protein: CASRPTRGPSYEQYF.

The chain has TRBV11-2 and TRBJ1-1; the D is unclear. The V end lost 1 base, the J end lost 5 bases, and 17 bases lay between the germline ends. CDR3 length equals 16 residues. Germline-derived CDR1 and CDR2 are SGHAT and FQNNGV. Here the CDR3 reads CASSLGAGLGGTEAFF. In DNA, the CDR3 is TGTGCCAGCAGCTTAGGCGCCGGGTTGGGTGGTACTGAAGCTTTCTTT.

The rearrangement joins TRBV5-6 to TRBJ2-7; 7 positions agree with TRBD1. Germline V lookup: CDR1 SGHDT, CDR2 YYEEEE. The J segment lost 3 bases and the V segment lost 2 bases, leaving 8 bases of the junction unmatched. The CDR3 is 15 residues long. The CDR3 region has the DNA TGTGCCAGCAGCTTACAAAACAGGGGTTTCTACGAGCAGTACTTC. Translated: CASSLQNRGFYEQYF.

The genes are TRBV5-1 and TRBJ2-3, with TRBD2 identical over 10 bases. Trimming cost V 6 bases and J 3 bases; bases outside gene matches: 10. Germline-derived CDR1 and CDR2 are SGHRS and YFSETQ. The CDR3 spans 16 residues. CDR3 residues: CASNGEAGGDTDTQYF. The CDR3 coding sequence is TGCGCCAGCAACGGGGAAGCGGGAGGGGATACAGATACGCAGTATTTT.

J is TRBJ1-2 and V is TRBV19; perhaps TRBD1 as D (6 bases). The CDR3 extends over 13 amino acids. The germline V gene has CDR1 LNHDA and CDR2 SQIVND (reference sequence). Deletions cut 9 bases from V and 4 bases from J, with 15 bases between. CDR3 nucleotides: TGTGCCAGCTCGTCCAGACAGGCCTATGGCTACACCTTC. The encoded protein is CASSSRQAYGYTF.

The chain carries TRBV10-2 and TRBJ2-1; TRBD1 matches at 9 bases. The CDR3 covers 14 residues. V was pared by 3 bases and J by 4 bases, with 1 base of the junction left unmatched. Germline CDR1 WSHSY, CDR2 SAAADI. The CDR3 region has the DNA TGCGCCAGCAGTGAACAGGGGGCTTACAATGAGCAGTTCTTC. Protein product: CASSEQGAYNEQFF.

This rearrangement joins TRBV7-2 to TRBJ1-5; D is perhaps TRBD1 (5 bases). Germline V lookup: CDR1 SGHTA, CDR2 FQGNSA. V was trimmed by 6 bases and J by 6 bases, leaving 12 bases between them. The CDR3 is made up of 13 amino acids. DNA of the CDR3: TGTGCCAGCAGGCAGGGAGGGAGTCAGCCCCAGCATTTT. Its protein product is CASRQGGSQPQHF.

This rearrangement joins TRBV27 to TRBJ2-7; 9 nucleotides match TRBD1. The CDR3 length is 15 residues. V dropped 0 bases and J dropped 4; count of bases not matched to a gene: 4. CDR1 is MNHEY and CDR2 is SMNVEV in the germline V gene (reference sequence). CDR3 amino acids: CASSLSGTGIYEQYF. CDR3 bases: TGTGCCAGCAGTTTATCCGGGACAGGGATATACGAGCAGTACTTC.

The chain combines TRBV9 with TRBJ2-1; 10 bases are a match to TRBD2. Germline V lookup: CDR1 SGDLS, CDR2 YYNGEE. The CDR3 runs to 16 residues. Trimming removed 1 base from V and 8 bases from J; junction bases left unmatched: 9. The CDR3 here is CASSVSRTSGLDEQFF. The CDR3 DNA reads as TGTGCCAGCAGCGTATCCCGGACTAGCGGCCTCGATGAGCAGTTCTTC.

This chain joins TRBV19 and TRBJ2-3; D is possibly TRBD2 (5 bases). V was clipped by 6 bases and J by 4 bases, with 17 bases between them. Germline V gives CDR1 LNHDA, CDR2 SQIVND (reference sequence). The CDR3 is 15 amino acids. CDR3 residues: CASRAPGVRADTQYF. The CDR3 bases are TGTGCCAGTAGAGCCCCCGGGGTACGGGCAGATACGCAGTATTTT.

This CDR3 is CASSFTSSTDNNEQFF. DNA for the CDR3: TGCGCCAGCAGCTTTACCTCTAGCACGGATAACAATGAGCAGTTCTTC. This rearrangement joins TRBV5-1 to TRBJ2-1, with D perhaps TRBD2 (5 bases). Germline-derived CDR1 and CDR2 are SGHRS and YFSETQ. The V and J ends lost 2 bases and 5 bases respectively, with 17 bases between them. The CDR3 spans 16 residues.

The CDR3 DNA is TGTGCCAGCAGCCTCACGGACAGTTTGAGCACTGAAGCTTTCTTT. Translated: CASSLTDSLSTEAFF. The genes are TRBV9 and TRBJ1-1; a possible D gene is TRBD1 (6 bases). Trimming pared 4 bases from V and 4 bases from J, leaving 17 bases between. Germline V gene data show CDR1 as SGDLS and CDR2 as YYNGEE. The CDR3 is 15 amino acids.

V and J are TRBV27 and TRBJ2-7; D call uncertain. CDR1 MNHEY and CDR2 SMNVEV come from the germline V gene (reference sequence). The CDR3 loop spans 13 amino acids. Trimming took 4 bases from V and 0 from J, leaving 7 bases between them. Here the CDR3 reads CASSSRSSYEQYF. CDR3 in DNA: TGTGCCAGCAGTTCCCGTAGCTCCTACGAGCAGTACTTC.

This clone appeared once. J is TRBJ2-5 and V is TRBV7-9; D may be TRBD2 (7 bases). The CDR3 has 16 amino acids. Germline CDR1 SEHNR, CDR2 FQNEAQ (reference sequence). The germline V and J ends were trimmed by 3 bases and 9 bases, with 23 bases remaining between them. Here the CDR3 DNA reads TGTGCCAGCAGCTTTTTCGAGGGAGGGGGGACCGCGGCCCAGTACTTC. It is translated as CASSFFEGGGTAAQYF.

This CDR3 reads CASSLWRNTEAFF. The DNA of the CDR3 is TGTGCCAGCAGTTTATGGAGGAACACTGAAGCTTTCTTT. The chain is built from TRBV28 and TRBJ1-1; D not certain. The V end lost 0 bases, the J end lost 1 base, and 3 bases lay between the germline ends. CDR1 and CDR2 from the germline V gene are MDHEN and SYDVKM. The CDR3 runs 13 residues.

The chain has TRBV2 and TRBJ1-2, with D possibly being TRBD1 (5 bases). V lost 2 bases to trimming and J lost 8 bases, with 15 bases between them. The CDR3 is 14 residues long. Germline V gene lookup returns CDR1 SNHLY and CDR2 FYNNEI. In DNA form, the CDR3 reads TGTGCCAGCAGTGAATCCAGGGCAGGACAAGGCTACACCTTC. Translation: CASSESRAGQGYTF.

The J gene is TRBJ2-2, the V gene TRBV2; the D is unclear. The V and J ends lost 2 bases and 6 bases respectively, with 4 bases between them. Germline CDR1 is SNHLY and CDR2 is FYNNEI. The CDR3 loop spans 12 amino acids. The CDR3 DNA reads TGTGCCAGCAGTGAACGGGCCGGGGAGCTGTTTTTT. It translates to CASSERAGELFF.

This chain joins TRBV19 and TRBJ2-3; a possible D gene is TRBD1 (7 bases). V lost 4 bases and J 3 bases, leaving 17 bases between the germline ends. CDR3 length: 16 residues. Germline assignment: CDR1 LNHDA and CDR2 SQIVND (reference sequence). In DNA form, the CDR3 reads TGTGCCAGTAGTACGCGGGACAGCTTTAGAACAGATACGCAGTATTTT. Its protein product is CASSTRDSFRTDTQYF.

The rearrangement links TRBV5-8 to TRBJ2-1, with a weak D call TRBD1 (6 bases). This CDR3 is built from 13 residues. Germline-derived CDR1 and CDR2 are SGHTS and YDEGEE. V gave up 5 bases and J gave up 4 bases, with 10 bases separating them. The DNA for the CDR3 is TGTGCCAGCAGTCGCGGACAGTACAATGAGCAGTTCTTC. Translation gives CASSRGQYNEQFF.

This chain uses TRBV30 with TRBJ1-2; a possible D gene is TRBD1 (6 bases). Germline V gene sequence: CDR1 GTSNPN, CDR2 SVGIG (reference sequence). CDR3 length: 14 residues. The V and J ends lost 4 bases and 4 bases respectively, with 16 bases between them. The CDR3 DNA reads TGTGCCTGGACGGGGGGCAGCCTTTCCTATGGCTACACCTTC. Translating gives CAWTGGSLSYGYTF.

This clone was detected once. The chain carries TRBV9 and TRBJ2-7; TRBD1 agrees at 10 bases. The CDR3 extends over 16 amino acids. Germline V gene sequence: CDR1 SGDLS, CDR2 YYNGEE. V trimming: 4 bases; J trimming: 5 bases; junction bases outside the gene matches: 12. The CDR3: CASSPEVGQGLNEQYF. The DNA for the CDR3 is TGTGCCAGCAGCCCAGAAGTGGGACAGGGGCTTAACGAGCAGTACTTC.

This clone has a single count. The J gene is TRBJ1-2, the V gene TRBV10-3, with a tentative D call TRBD1 (6 bases). The CDR3 loop spans 15 amino acids. The V end was cut by 0 bases, the J end by 0 bases, with 8 bases between. The germline CDR1 and CDR2 sequences are ENHRY and SYGVKD. This chain's CDR3 is CAISESRGPNYGYTF. The CDR3 DNA is TGTGCCATCAGTGAGTCCAGGGGTCCTAACTATGGCTACACCTTC.

This clone was seen once. The J gene is TRBJ1-2, the V gene TRBV2, with D unclear. Germline CDR1 is SNHLY and CDR2 is FYNNEI. CDR3 length: 14 amino acids. V was clipped by 4 bases and J by 1 base, with 10 bases between them. CDR3 nucleotide sequence: TGTGCCAGCAGTGCGGATGACAATAACTATGGCTACACCTTC. Its translation: CASSADDNNYGYTF.

The chain recombines TRBV14 with TRBJ2-7; D gene ambiguous. The V and J ends lost 0 bases and 6 bases respectively, with 9 bases between them. The CDR3 is 13 amino acids. Germline V lookup: CDR1 SGHDN, CDR2 FVKESK. The CDR3 nucleotides are TGTGCCAGCAGCCAAGACTTGTACGGCGAGCAGTACTTC. Its translation is CASSQDLYGEQYF.